A single sample gave rise to the 12 T cell receptor beta chains below, sequenced in a study of tumor-infiltrating lymphocytes in primary liver carcinoma. Co-extraction yielded RNA and DNA from 20-30 mg of unsorted bulk tissue. cDNA specific to TCR beta was made from 500 ng of total RNA, with a constant-region primer employed for priming. Sequencing libraries for TCR beta derived from three nested multiplex PCR rounds that used slightly modified ARM-PCR. The two initial PCR rounds, approximately 10 cycles each, used TRBV1-TRBV30 forward and C-beta reverse primers. TCRdb itself ran the multiplex PCR reads through MiXCR, one entry per CDR3 protein. Of tens of thousands of distinct CDR3 sequences listed, more than 70% were seen once; the top ten hold more than 30%. The sample consisted of liver tumor tissue from sampling region 5. Documented subset: tumor region T5, tumor centre. The receptor set was obtained from a woman in her 30s with primary liver carcinoma and hepatitis B virus infection.

With respect to this clonotype: An end of the junction differs from the germline gene, which may be a read error. This chain connects TRBV10-3 to TRBJ2-1, with TRBD2 matching over 8 bases. The germline gives CDR1 ENHRY, CDR2 SYGVKD. The CDR3 totals 16 residues. The CDR3 loop reads CCINESAAGAYNEQFF. Written as DNA, the CDR3 is TGTTGCATCAATGAGTCGGCAGCGGGAGCCTATAATGAGCAGTTCTTC.

Comments on this clonotype: One end of the junction fails to match germline, which may point to a read error. The V and J genes are TRBV11-2 and TRBJ2-3; 7 nucleotides match TRBD1. The CDR3 length is 16 residues. CDR1 is SGHAT, CDR2 FQNNGV, per germline. In nucleotides, the CDR3 is TGTGCCAACAGCCGGACACGACAGGGAAGGGGAGATACGCAGTACTTT. Its translation: CANSRTRQGRGDTQYF.

This clonotype was picked up one time. The chain carries TRBV30 and TRBJ1-1; D might be TRBD1 (6 bases). Germline V gene data show CDR1 as GTSNPN and CDR2 as SVGIG (reference sequence). Trimming left V 6 bases short and J 5 bases short, with 16 bases between. This CDR3 region has 13 residues. The chain's CDR3 is CACGLDRLTEAFF. The CDR3 bases are TGTGCCTGTGGCTTGGACAGATTGACTGAAGCTTTCTTT. Full variable domain (missing parts from reference TRBV30 and TRBJ1-1): SQTIHQWPATLVQPVGSPLSLECTVEGTSNPNLYWYRQAAGRGLQLLFYSVGIGQISSEVPQNLSASRPQDRQFILSSKKLLLSDSGFYLCACGLDRLTEAFFGQGTRLTVV.

Details on this clonotype: A junction end diverges from the germline sequence, so it may reflect a read error. V is TRBV5-5 and J is TRBJ1-3; D is undetermined. Germline values: CDR1 SGHKS, CDR2 YYEKEE (reference sequence). The CDR3 runs 14 residues. The CDR3 loop is CASILTPSRNTIYF. The DNA for the CDR3 is TGTGCCAGCATCTTGACCCCGAGTAGGAACACCATATATTTT.

The J gene is TRBJ1-6, the V gene TRBV11-2; unclear D gene. Looked up from germline, CDR1 is SGHAT and CDR2 is FQNNGV. The CDR3 sequence is 11 residues long. V lost 1 base to trimming and J lost 14 bases, with 6 bases between them. CDR3 nucleotide sequence: TGTGCCAGCAGCTTAGGTACATCCCTCCACTTT. Its translation: CASSLGTSLHF.

This clonotype was counted many times. This chain links TRBV29-1 with TRBJ2-1; 9 bases line up with TRBD2. The CDR3 has 13 amino acids. The junction had 3 bases not matched to a gene; V was cut back by 7 bases and J by 2 bases. CDR1 SQVTM and CDR2 ANQGSEA come from the germline V gene. CDR3 sequence: CSELAGTYNEQFF. The DNA for the CDR3 is TGCAGCGAGCTAGCGGGGACCTACAATGAGCAGTTCTTC.

This sequence joins TRBV5-4 and TRBJ2-1; TRBD2 agrees at 9 bases. The CDR3 contains 16 residues. The germline V gene encodes CDR1 SGHNT and CDR2 YYREEE (reference sequence). Trimming cost V 1 base and J 5 bases; bases outside gene matches: 7. The CDR3 spells CASSLTWLAGNNEQFF. The CDR3 coding sequence is TGTGCCAGCAGCTTGACTTGGCTAGCGGGGAACAATGAGCAGTTCTTC. Together with reference TRBV5-4 and TRBJ2-1, the CDR3 gives the full variable domain: ETGVTQSPTHLIKTRGQQVTLRCSSQSGHNTVSWYQQALGQGPQFIFQYYREEENGRGNFPPRFSGLQFPNYSSELNVNALELDDSALYLCASSLTWLAGNNEQFFGPGTRLTVL.

This clonotype was detected only once. The junction differs from germline at one of its ends, possibly a read error. This chain connects TRBV6-1 to TRBJ1-1, with TRBD1 matching over 8 bases. This CDR3 is 14 amino acids long. CDR1 is MNHNS and CDR2 is SASEGT in the germline V gene. CDR3 nucleotides: TGTGCCAGCAGTGTTGACAGGGGATACACTGAACCTTTCTTC. Protein sequence: CASSVDRGYTEPFF.

A word on this clonotype: Germline is not matched at one junction end, which may reflect a read error. This sequence joins TRBV10-3 and TRBJ2-1; TRBD2 matches at 9 bases. Germline CDR1 and CDR2: ENHRY and SYGVKD. The CDR3 consists of 16 residues. CDR3 sequence (DNA): TGTGCCATCAGTGTGTCGGTAGCGGGAGCCTACAATGAGCAGCTCTTC. Translated: CAISVSVAGAYNEQLF.

This chain uses TRBV7-9 with TRBJ2-1; 8 positions agree with TRBD2. There are 15 residues in the CDR3. The V segment lost 4 bases and the J segment 8 bases; nucleotides outside the gene matches: 10. CDR1 is SEHNR, CDR2 FQNEAQ, per germline (reference sequence). CDR3 loop: CASSYRGVAGHEQFF. CDR3 DNA: TGTGCCAGCAGCTACCGTGGGGTAGCGGGACATGAGCAGTTCTTC.

Concerning this clonotype: An end of the junction does not agree with germline; a read error may underlie this. The chain recombines TRBV11-1 with TRBJ2-2, with TRBD2 identical over 9 bases. CDR3 size: 16 residues. Germline V lookup: CDR1 SGHAT, CDR2 FQDESV (reference sequence). This CDR3 reads CASSRVIAGVSGELLF. The CDR3 DNA reads TGTGCCAGCAGCAGGGTTATAGCGGGAGTGTCCGGTGAGCTGCTTTTT.

A note on this clonotype: An end of the junction does not agree with germline; a read error may underlie this. The CDR3 region has the DNA TGTGTCAGCAGCCCGAGACTAGCGGGAGGCCTCACAGATACTCAGTATTTT. This codes for CVSSPRLAGGLTDTQYF. The V call is TRBV7-9, the J call TRBJ2-3; 13 bases map to TRBD2. The CDR3 sequence is 17 residues long. Germline CDR1 SEHNR, CDR2 FQNEAQ (reference sequence). Drawing the rest from reference TRBV7-9 and TRBJ2-3, the complete variable domain is DTGVSQNPRHKITKRGQNVTFRCDPISEHNRLYWYRQTLGQGPEFLTYFQNEAQLEKSRLLSDRFSAERPKGSFSTLEIQRTEQGDSAMYLCVSSPRLAGGLTDTQYFGPGTRLTVL.